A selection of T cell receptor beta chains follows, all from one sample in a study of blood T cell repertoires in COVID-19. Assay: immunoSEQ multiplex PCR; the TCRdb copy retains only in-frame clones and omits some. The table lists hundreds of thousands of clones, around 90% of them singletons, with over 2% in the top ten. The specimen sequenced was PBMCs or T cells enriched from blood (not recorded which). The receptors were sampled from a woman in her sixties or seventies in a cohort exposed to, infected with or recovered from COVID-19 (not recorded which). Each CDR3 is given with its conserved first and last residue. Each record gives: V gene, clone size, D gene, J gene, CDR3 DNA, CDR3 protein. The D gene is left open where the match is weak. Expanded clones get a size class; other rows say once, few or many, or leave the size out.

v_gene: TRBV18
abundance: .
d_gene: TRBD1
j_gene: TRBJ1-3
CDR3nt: TGTGCCAGCTCCCTCGACAGGGGGCTTAGTGGAAACACCATATATTTT
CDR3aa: CASSLDRGLSGNTIYF

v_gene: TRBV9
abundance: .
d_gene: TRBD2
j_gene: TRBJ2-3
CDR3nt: TGTGCCAGCAGCGTAAGGTCCGGGGGGGATACGCAGTATTTT
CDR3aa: CASSVRSGGDTQYF

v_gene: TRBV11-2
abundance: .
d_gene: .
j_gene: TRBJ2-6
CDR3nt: TGTGCCAGCAGCCCTGTTTCAGGGCCCCCTGGGGCCAACGTCCTGACTTTC
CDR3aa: CASSPVSGPPGANVLTF

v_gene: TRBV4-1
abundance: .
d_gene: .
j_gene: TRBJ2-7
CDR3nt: TGCGCCAGCAGCACCCTGGCCGGGGCCTACGAGCAGTACTTC
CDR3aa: CASSTLAGAYEQYF

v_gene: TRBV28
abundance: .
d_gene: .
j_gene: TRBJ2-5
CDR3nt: TGTGCCAGCAGTTCCCCTATCTACAGTCAAGAGACCCAGTACTTC
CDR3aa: CASSSPIYSQETQYF

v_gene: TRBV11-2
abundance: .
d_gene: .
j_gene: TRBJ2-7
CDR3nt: TGTGCCAGCAGCCAAATTTACGAGCAGTACTTC
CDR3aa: CASSQIYEQYF

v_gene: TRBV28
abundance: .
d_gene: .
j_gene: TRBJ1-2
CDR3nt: TGTGCCAGCAGTCTATGGACTCTTGATGGCTACACCTTC
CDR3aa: CASSLWTLDGYTF

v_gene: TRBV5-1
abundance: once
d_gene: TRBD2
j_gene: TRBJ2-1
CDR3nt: TGCGCCAGCAGCTTGAAGGCGGGAGGTCTCAATGAGCAGTTCTTC
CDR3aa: CASSLKAGGLNEQFF

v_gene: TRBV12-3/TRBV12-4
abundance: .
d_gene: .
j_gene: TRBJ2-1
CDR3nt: TGTGCCAGCAGTTTAACAGGAACCAAGCAGTTCTTC
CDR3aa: CASSLTGTKQFF

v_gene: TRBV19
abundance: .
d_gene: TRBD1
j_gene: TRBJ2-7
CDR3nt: TGTGCCAGTAGGATACGGACAGGGGCCACCGTCTACGAGCAGTACTTC
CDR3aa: CASRIRTGATVYEQYF

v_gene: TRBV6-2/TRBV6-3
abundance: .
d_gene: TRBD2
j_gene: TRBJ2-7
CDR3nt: TGTGCCAGCAGTAGACTAGCGGGAGAATACGAGCAGTACTTC
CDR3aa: CASSRLAGEYEQYF

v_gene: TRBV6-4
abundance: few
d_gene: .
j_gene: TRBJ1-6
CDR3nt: TGTGCCAGCAGTGACCGGGCCCTCCACTTT
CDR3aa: CASSDRALHF

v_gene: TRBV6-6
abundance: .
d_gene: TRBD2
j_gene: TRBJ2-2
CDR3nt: TGTGCCAGCAAGGAGAGGCGGGAGGGGAACACCGGGGAGCTGTTTTTT
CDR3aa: CASKERREGNTGELFF

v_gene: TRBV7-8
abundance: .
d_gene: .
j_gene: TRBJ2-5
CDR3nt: TGTGCCAGCAGCCGCGGGGAGACCCAGTACTTC
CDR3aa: CASSRGETQYF

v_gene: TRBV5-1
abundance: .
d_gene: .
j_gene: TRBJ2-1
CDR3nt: TGCGCCAGCAGCCGTACTAGGTCCGGGCACAATGAGCAGTTCTTC
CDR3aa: CASSRTRSGHNEQFF

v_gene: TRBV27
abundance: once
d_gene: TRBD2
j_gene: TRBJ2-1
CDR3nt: TGTGCCAGCAGTGATACTATAGCGGGAGCGGCCAATGAGCAGTTCTTC
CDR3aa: CASSDTIAGAANEQFF

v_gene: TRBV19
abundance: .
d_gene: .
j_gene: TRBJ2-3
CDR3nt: TGTGCCAGTAGTATAACCTCGGCAGATACGCAGTATTTT
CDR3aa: CASSITSADTQYF

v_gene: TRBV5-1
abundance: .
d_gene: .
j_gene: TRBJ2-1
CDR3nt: TGCGCCAGCAGCTTGGCCGGCGTGGGAGGAGTCTACAATGAGCAGTTCTTC
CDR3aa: CASSLAGVGGVYNEQFF

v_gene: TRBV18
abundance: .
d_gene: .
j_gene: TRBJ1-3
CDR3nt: TGTGCCAGCTCACCACCCCAGGTCCCCTCTGGAAACACCATATATTTT
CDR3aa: CASSPPQVPSGNTIYF

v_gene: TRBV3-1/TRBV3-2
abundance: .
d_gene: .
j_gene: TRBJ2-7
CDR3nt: TGTGCCAGCAGCCAATCAACCAGCGAGCAGTACTTC
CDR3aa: CASSQSTSEQYF

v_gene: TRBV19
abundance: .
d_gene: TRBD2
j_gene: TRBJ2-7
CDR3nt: TGTGCCAGTAGTACGGGGACTAGCGGGTGGAGCAGGGAGCAGTACTTC
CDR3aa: CASSTGTSGWSREQYF

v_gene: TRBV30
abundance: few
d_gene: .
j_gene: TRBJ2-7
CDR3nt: TGTGCCTGGAAGGTTAGAGGGGGTTCCTACGAGCAGTACTTC
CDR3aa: CAWKVRGGSYEQYF

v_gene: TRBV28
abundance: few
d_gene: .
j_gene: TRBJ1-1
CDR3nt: TGTGCCAGCAGTTCGCAGGGGCCCCGAAACACTGAAGCTTTCTTT
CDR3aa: CASSSQGPRNTEAFF

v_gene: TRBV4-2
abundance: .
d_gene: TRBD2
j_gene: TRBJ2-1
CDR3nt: TGTGCCAGCAGCCAAGATGGGCTAGCGGGTGAAAATGAGCAGTTCTTC
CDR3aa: CASSQDGLAGENEQFF

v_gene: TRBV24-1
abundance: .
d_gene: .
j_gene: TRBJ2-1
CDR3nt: TGTGCCACCAGCCCCCCCGGGATAAACCTACGGGATGAGCAGTTCTTC
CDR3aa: CATSPPGINLRDEQFF

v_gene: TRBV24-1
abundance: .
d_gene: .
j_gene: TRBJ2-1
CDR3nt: TGTGCCACCAGTTCCACCTTGATAGCTCCGAATGAGCAGTTCTTC
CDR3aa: CATSSTLIAPNEQFF

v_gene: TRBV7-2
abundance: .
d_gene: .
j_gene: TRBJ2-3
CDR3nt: TGTGCCAGCAGCTTAGTGCCCCGACTAGGTCGGGATACGCAGTATTTT
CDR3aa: CASSLVPRLGRDTQYF

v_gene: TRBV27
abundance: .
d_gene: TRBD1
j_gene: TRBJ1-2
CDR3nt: TGTGCCAGCAGTTTATCGGTTAAGACAGGGTCAGGGTATGGCTACACCTTC
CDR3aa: CASSLSVKTGSGYGYTF

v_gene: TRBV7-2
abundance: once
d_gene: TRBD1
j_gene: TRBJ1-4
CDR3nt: TGTGCCAGCAGCTCACAGGGGGCAACTAATGAAAAACTGTTTTTT
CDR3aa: CASSSQGATNEKLFF

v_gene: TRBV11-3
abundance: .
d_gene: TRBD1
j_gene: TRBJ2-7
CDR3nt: TGTGCCAGCAGCTCAAACAGGGGGCGCGGCGAGCAGTACTTC
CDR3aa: CASSSNRGRGEQYF

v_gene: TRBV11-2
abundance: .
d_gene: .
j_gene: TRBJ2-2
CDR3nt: TGTGCCAGCAGCTTAAGGACCAGGGTGAGCGGGGAGCTGTTTTTT
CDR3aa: CASSLRTRVSGELFF

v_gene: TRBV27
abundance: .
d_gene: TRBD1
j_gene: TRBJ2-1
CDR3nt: TGTGCCAGCAGTCCCTCGACAGGGAAAAGCTCCTACAATGAGCAGTTCTTC
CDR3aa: CASSPSTGKSSYNEQFF

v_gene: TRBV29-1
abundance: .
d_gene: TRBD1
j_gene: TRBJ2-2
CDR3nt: TGCAGCGTGGAGACAGGGGTAGCCACCGGGGAGCTGTTTTTT
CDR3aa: CSVETGVATGELFF

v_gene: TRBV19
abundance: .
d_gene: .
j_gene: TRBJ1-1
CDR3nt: TGTGCCAGTAGTATAGAGGCAGGTGTGAACACTGAAGCTTTCTTT
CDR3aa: CASSIEAGVNTEAFF

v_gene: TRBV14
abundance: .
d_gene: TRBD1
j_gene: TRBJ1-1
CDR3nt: TGTGCCAGCAGCCAACAGGGGGCGAAGAACACTGAAGCTTTCTTT
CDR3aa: CASSQQGAKNTEAFF

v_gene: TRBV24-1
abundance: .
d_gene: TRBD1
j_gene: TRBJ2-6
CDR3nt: TGTGCCACCAGTGACGACAGGGGTTACTCTGGGGCCAACGTCCTGACTTTC
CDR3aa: CATSDDRGYSGANVLTF

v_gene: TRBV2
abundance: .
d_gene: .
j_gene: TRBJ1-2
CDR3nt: TGTGCCAGCAGTGAGGGGGGGCGCGGCTATGGCTACACCTTC
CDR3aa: CASSEGGRGYGYTF

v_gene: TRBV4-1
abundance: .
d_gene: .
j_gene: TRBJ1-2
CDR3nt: TGCGCCAGCAGCCAAGGTCCAGGAGGCTACACCTTC
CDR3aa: CASSQGPGGYTF

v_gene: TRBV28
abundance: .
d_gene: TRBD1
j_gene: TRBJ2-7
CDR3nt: TGTGCCAGCAGGTGGACAGGGGGTCGGGAGCAGTACTTC
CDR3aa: CASRWTGGREQYF

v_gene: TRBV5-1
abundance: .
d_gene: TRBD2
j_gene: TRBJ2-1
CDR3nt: TGCGCCAGCAGCGGGGGACTAGCGGGAGACTACAATGAGCAGTTCTTC
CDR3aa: CASSGGLAGDYNEQFF

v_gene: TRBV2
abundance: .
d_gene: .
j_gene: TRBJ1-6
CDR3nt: TGTGCCAGCAGCGCCTCAAGAGACTATAATTCACCCCTCCACTTT
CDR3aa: CASSASRDYNSPLHF

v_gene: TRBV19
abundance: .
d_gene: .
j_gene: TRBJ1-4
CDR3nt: TGTGCCAGTATGGACCGGGGAAAGGGCGAAAAACTGTTTTTT
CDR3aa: CASMDRGKGEKLFF

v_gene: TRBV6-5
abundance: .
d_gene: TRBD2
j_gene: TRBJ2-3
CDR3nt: TGTGCCAGCAGTATGGGGGGGAGAAGCACAGATACGCAGTATTTT
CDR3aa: CASSMGGRSTDTQYF

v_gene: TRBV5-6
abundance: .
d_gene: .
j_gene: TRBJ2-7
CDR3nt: TGTGCCAGCAGCTTGGGAGACTACGAGCAGTACTTC
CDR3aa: CASSLGDYEQYF

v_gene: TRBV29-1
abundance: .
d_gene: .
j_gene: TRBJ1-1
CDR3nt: TGCAGCGCTATAACAGGGTTGAACACTGAAGCTTTCTTT
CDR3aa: CSAITGLNTEAFF

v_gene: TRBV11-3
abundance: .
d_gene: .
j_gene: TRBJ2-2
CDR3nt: TGTGCCAGCAGCCCCGGGGGTGGTACCGGGGAGCTGTTTTTT
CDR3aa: CASSPGGGTGELFF

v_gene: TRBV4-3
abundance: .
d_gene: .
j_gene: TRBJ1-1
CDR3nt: TGCGCCAGCAGCCTCCAGCGGAACACTGAAGCTTTCTTT
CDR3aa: CASSLQRNTEAFF

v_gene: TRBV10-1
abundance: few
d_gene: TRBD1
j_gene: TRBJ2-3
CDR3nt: TGCGCCAGCGGAAGACAGGGCACGCAGTATTTT
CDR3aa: CASGRQGTQYF

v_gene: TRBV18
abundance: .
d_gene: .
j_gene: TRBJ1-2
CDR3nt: TGTGCCAGCTCACCAGGGGCGCGAGATGGCTACACCTTC
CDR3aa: CASSPGARDGYTF

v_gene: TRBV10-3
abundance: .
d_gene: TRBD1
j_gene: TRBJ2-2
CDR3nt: TGTGCCATCAGGGGACAGGTAAACACCGGGGAGCTGTTTTTT
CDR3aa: CAIRGQVNTGELFF

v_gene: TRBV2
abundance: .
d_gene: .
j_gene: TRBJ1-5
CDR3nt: TGTGCCAGCAGTGGCAGGGGTTCGGGCAATCAGCCCCAGCATTTT
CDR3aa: CASSGRGSGNQPQHF

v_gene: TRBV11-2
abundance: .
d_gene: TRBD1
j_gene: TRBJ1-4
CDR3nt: TGTGCCAGCAGCTTAGCAACAGGGGATAAACTGTTTTTT
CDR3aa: CASSLATGDKLFF

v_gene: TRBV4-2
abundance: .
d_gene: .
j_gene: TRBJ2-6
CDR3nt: TGTGCCAGCGACCCCCACGGGGGATCTGGGGCCAACGTCCTGACTTTC
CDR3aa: CASDPHGGSGANVLTF

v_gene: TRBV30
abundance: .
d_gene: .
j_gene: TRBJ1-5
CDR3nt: TGTGCCTGGAATACACAGGGTGGGCAGCCCCAGCATTTT
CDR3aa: CAWNTQGGQPQHF

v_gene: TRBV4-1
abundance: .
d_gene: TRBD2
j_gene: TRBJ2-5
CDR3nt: TGCGCCAGCAGCCAACGAACTAGCGGGGAGACCCAGTACTTC
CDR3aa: CASSQRTSGETQYF

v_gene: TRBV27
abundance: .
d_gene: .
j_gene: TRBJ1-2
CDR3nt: TGTGCCAGCAGTTCGACAAGGTCCCTCTATGGCTACACCTTC
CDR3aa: CASSSTRSLYGYTF

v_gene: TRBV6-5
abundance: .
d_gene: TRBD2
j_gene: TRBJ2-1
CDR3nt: TGTGCCAGCCGGACTAGCGGAGGGGGTGAGCAGTTCTTC
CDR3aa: CASRTSGGGEQFF

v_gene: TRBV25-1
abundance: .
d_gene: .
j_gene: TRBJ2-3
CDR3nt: TGTGCCAGCAGTGAATCCCGCACAAGCACAGATACGCAGTATTTT
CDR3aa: CASSESRTSTDTQYF

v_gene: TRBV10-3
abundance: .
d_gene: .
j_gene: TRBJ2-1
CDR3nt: TGTGCCATCAGTGAGGGAGCGGTCTCCTACAATGAGCAGTTCTTC
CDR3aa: CAISEGAVSYNEQFF

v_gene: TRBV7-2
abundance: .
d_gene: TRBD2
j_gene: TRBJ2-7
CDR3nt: TGTGCCAGCAGCTGGGACTGGGCTAGCGGGAGGGCCTCCGAGCAGTACTTC
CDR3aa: CASSWDWASGRASEQYF